The 22 T cell receptor beta chains in this list originate from one sample, sequenced in a study of shared clonotypes between healthy human individuals. The protocol was immunoSEQ multiplex PCR, while the TCRdb copy is restricted to in-frame clones and leaves out a portion. The table shows about 710,000 clones, with about two thirds occurring only once. Sample: memory CD4+ T cells sorted from blood. Subset indicated: CD45RA-negative fraction. The receptors here all came from a woman aged 25 to 39 in good health.

The chain carries TRBV28 and TRBJ2-1; D is ambiguous. CDR1 is MDHEN and CDR2 is SYDVKM in the germline V gene. Trimming left V 5 bases short and J 6 bases short, with 17 bases between. The CDR3 contains 15 residues. The CDR3 DNA follows: TGTGCCAGCAGTGACCCAAGTTTCTGGTCCAATGAGCAGTTCTTC. The encoded protein is CASSDPSFWSNEQFF.

The chain carries TRBV7-7 and TRBJ2-3; D gene unclear. Per the germline V gene, CDR1 is SSHAT and CDR2 is FNYEAQ (reference sequence). The CDR3 extends over 14 amino acids. Trimming left V 5 bases short and J 2 bases short, with 11 bases between. The CDR3 protein is CASSPSRNTDTQYF. CDR3 sequence (DNA): TGTGCCAGCAGCCCTTCTCGTAACACAGATACGCAGTATTTT.

The chain employs TRBV4-1 and TRBJ2-5; D is undetermined. Trimming took off 1 base at V and 2 bases at J, with 8 bases between the two ends. Germline CDR1 reads MGHRA; CDR2 reads YSYEKL. CDR3 length: 14 residues. DNA of the CDR3: TGCGCCAGCAGCCAAGTCATACGGCAAGAGACCCAGTACTTC. Its protein is CASSQVIRQETQYF.

The chain links TRBV5-1 to TRBJ2-7; D possibly corresponds to TRBD2 (5 bases). The CDR3 spans 16 residues. Trimming cost V 0 bases and J 0 bases, with 13 bases left between them. CDR1 SGHRS and CDR2 YFSETQ come from the germline V gene. This chain's CDR3 is CASSLEGSESSYEQYF. The DNA for the CDR3 is TGCGCCAGCAGCTTGGAAGGTAGCGAGAGCTCCTACGAGCAGTACTTC.

The chain joins TRBV6-6 to TRBJ1-1; 7 nucleotides line up with TRBD1. CDR3 length: 13 amino acids. Trimming cost V 9 bases and J 2 bases; bases outside gene matches: 6. In germline, CDR1 is MNHNY, CDR2 SVGAGI (reference sequence). The CDR3 spells CASETGTNTEAFF. CDR3 bases: TGTGCCAGTGAGACAGGGACAAACACTGAAGCTTTCTTT.

The rearrangement uses TRBV19 and TRBJ1-1, with a possible D match to TRBD1 (6 bases). V gave up 9 bases and J gave up 1 base, with 9 bases separating them. Germline V gene lookup returns CDR1 LNHDA and CDR2 SQIVND (reference sequence). The CDR3 spans 12 residues. This chain's CDR3 is CASGTRNTEAFF. CDR3 nucleotide sequence: TGTGCCAGCGGGACACGGAACACTGAAGCTTTCTTT.

In DNA, the CDR3 is TGTGCCAGCTCACTTAGTGGACAGGCAAACTATGGCTACACCTTC. Its translation: CASSLSGQANYGYTF. The V gene is TRBV18, the J gene TRBJ1-2; 7 bases match TRBD1. Germline V CDR1 and CDR2: KGHSH, LQKENI. This CDR3 region has 15 residues. Losses at the gene ends were 4 bases for V and 2 bases for J; bases not matched to a gene: 7.

The chain joins TRBV28 to TRBJ1-2; unclear D gene. The CDR3 loop spans 14 amino acids. The V gene lost 8 bases and the J gene lost 6 bases, with 19 bases spanning the gap. In germline, CDR1 is MDHEN, CDR2 SYDVKM. The CDR3 DNA is TGTGCCAGCCGTTCCGCTCTATCCTACCATGGCTACACCTTC. This gives the protein CASRSALSYHGYTF.

This chain connects TRBV4-1 to TRBJ1-4, with a weak D call TRBD1 (5 bases). V gave up 1 base and J gave up 1 base, with 7 bases separating them. Germline V gene sequence: CDR1 MGHRA, CDR2 YSYEKL. CDR3 length equals 15 residues. The CDR3 nucleotides read TGCGCCAGCAGCCAAGGGGGACGAACTAATGAAAAACTGTTTTTT. It specifies CASSQGGRTNEKLFF.

The chain combines TRBV18 with TRBJ1-1; D unclear. The germline gives CDR1 KGHSH, CDR2 LQKENI. The ends were cut back, 5 bases at V and 0 bases at J, with 1 base in the middle. This CDR3 contains 11 residues. CDR3 in DNA: TGTGCCAGCTCAGTGAACACTGAAGCTTTCTTT. It translates to CASSVNTEAFF. Full variable domain (rest looked up from reference TRBV18 and TRBJ1-1): NAGVMQNPRHLVRRRGQEARLRCSPMKGHSHVYWYRQLPEEGLKFMVYLQKENIIDESGMPKERFSAEFPKEGPSILRIQQVVRGDSAAYFCASSVNTEAFFGQGTRLTVV.

V and J are TRBV5-1 and TRBJ1-4; D perhaps matches TRBD1 (6 bases). Trimming cost V 4 bases and J 0 bases, with 10 bases left between them. Germline CDR1 SGHRS, CDR2 YFSETQ. The CDR3 spans 15 residues. The CDR3, as DNA: TGCGCCAGCAGCCCCGGGACACCAACTAATGAAAAACTGTTTTTT. Encoded protein: CASSPGTPTNEKLFF.

V and J are TRBV10-3 and TRBJ1-5, with 7 bases identical to TRBD1. V lost 0 bases to trimming and J lost 5 bases; unmatched junction nucleotides: 7. The CDR3 length is 16 residues. Germline V gene data show CDR1 as ENHRY and CDR2 as SYGVKD. The CDR3 DNA sequence: TGTGCCATCAGTGAGTCGAGTAGGGGGCCGTATCAGCCCCAGCATTTT. Translating it yields CAISESSRGPYQPQHF.

This clone has only a few counts. This chain connects TRBV6-1 to TRBJ1-1; D is ambiguous. The CDR3 consists of 16 residues. Trimming cost V 1 base and J 3 bases, with 15 bases left between them. Germline assignment: CDR1 MNHNS and CDR2 SASEGT. CDR3 in amino acids: CASSEEPIWLDTEAFF. The CDR3 DNA follows: TGTGCCAGCAGTGAAGAACCAATCTGGTTGGACACTGAAGCTTTCTTT.

The chain joins TRBV19 to TRBJ2-7; possible D gene TRBD2, 6 bases. Trimming took off 4 bases at V and 0 bases at J, with 16 bases between the two ends. The germline V gene has CDR1 LNHDA and CDR2 SQIVND (reference sequence). The CDR3 extends over 16 amino acids. Here the CDR3 reads CASSSPGEGSSYEQYF. CDR3 sequence (DNA): TGTGCCAGTAGTAGCCCGGGAGAGGGGAGCTCCTACGAGCAGTACTTC.

This clone appeared once. The chain is built from TRBV11-2 and TRBJ2-5, with 8 bases that match TRBD1. The CDR3 loop spans 14 amino acids. The V and J ends lost 4 bases and 5 bases, in that order; junction bases with no gene match: 6. In germline, CDR1 is SGHAT, CDR2 FQNNGV. The CDR3 is CASSSTGGGETQYF. In nucleotides, the CDR3 is TGTGCCAGCAGCTCAACAGGGGGTGGGGAGACCCAGTACTTC.

The gene calls are TRBV11-2 and TRBJ2-1; 7 bases map to TRBD2. The J segment lost 3 bases and the V segment lost 8 bases, leaving 10 bases of the junction unmatched. The CDR3 runs 15 residues. CDR1 and CDR2 (germline): SGHAT, FQNNGV. As DNA, the CDR3 is TGTGCCAGCTCAACCGGGACTACAGGCTACAATGAGCAGTTCTTC. It encodes CASSTGTTGYNEQFF.

The table lists this clone with a few counts. The chain employs TRBV10-1 and TRBJ2-3; D is ambiguous. Looked up from germline, CDR1 is WNHNN and CDR2 is SYGVQD (reference sequence). V lost 6 bases to trimming and J lost 2 bases, with 9 bases between them. This CDR3 is 13 amino acids long. In DNA form, the CDR3 reads TGCGCCAGCAGAGACACGATCACAGATACGCAGTATTTT. As protein: CASRDTITDTQYF.

This chain uses TRBV5-5 with TRBJ1-2; no firm D call. V gave up 2 bases and J gave up 0 bases, with 8 bases separating them. Germline V CDR1 and CDR2: SGHKS, YYEKEE (reference sequence). The CDR3 spans 14 residues. CDR3 nucleotide sequence: TGTGCCAGCAGCTTAGGGTCGACTAACTATGGCTACACCTTC. This encodes CASSLGSTNYGYTF.

In DNA, the CDR3 is TGTGCCAGCAGTCGGACTAGCGGGACTGGGGAGCAGTACTTC. As protein: CASSRTSGTGEQYF. This chain uses TRBV27 with TRBJ2-7, with 12 bases matching TRBD2. The V segment lost 5 bases and the J segment 7 bases; nucleotides outside the gene matches: 6. The CDR3 consists of 14 residues. Germline values: CDR1 MNHEY, CDR2 SMNVEV (reference sequence).

This clone showed up just a few times. The chain combines TRBV15 with TRBJ2-5; unclear D gene. Per the germline V gene, CDR1 is LNHNV and CDR2 is YYDKDF (reference sequence). This CDR3 has 18 residues. V was clipped by 1 base and J by 3 bases, with 21 bases between them. Here the CDR3 reads CATSRGTVGSGVEETQYF. The CDR3 DNA is TGTGCCACCAGCAGAGGAACCGTAGGCTCTGGAGTAGAAGAGACCCAGTACTTC. The full variable domain, rest sourced from reference TRBV15 and TRBJ2-5, is DAMVIQNPRYQVTQFGKPVTLSCSQTLNHNVMYWYQQKSSQAPKLLFHYYDKDFNNEADTPDNFQSRRPNTSFCFLDIRSPGLGDTAMYLCATSRGTVGSGVEETQYFGPGTRLLVL.

The sample holds a few counts of this clone. The chain combines TRBV4-1 with TRBJ1-3; 9 bases are shared with TRBD1. V trimming: 3 bases; J trimming: 0 bases; junction bases outside the gene matches: 6. Germline values: CDR1 MGHRA, CDR2 YSYEKL. The CDR3 extends over 17 amino acids. CDR3 in DNA: TGCGCCAGCAGCCAGAGGGGACAGGGACTCTCTGGAAACACCATATATTTT. This codes for CASSQRGQGLSGNTIYF.

This clone was recorded at least ten times. The rearrangement uses TRBV11-2 and TRBJ1-5, with D possibly matching TRBD1 (5 bases). The CDR3 covers 15 residues. Germline CDR1 reads SGHAT; CDR2 reads FQNNGV. The ends were cut back, 3 bases at V and 2 bases at J, with 11 bases in the middle. CDR3 protein: CASSLGEVGNQPQHF. In nucleotides, the CDR3 is TGTGCCAGCAGCTTGGGGGAAGTTGGCAATCAGCCCCAGCATTTT.